Shown below are 18 T cell receptor beta chains from a single sample sequenced in a study of blood T cell repertoires in COVID-19. Generated by immunoSEQ multiplex PCR, the TCRdb table keeps only in-frame clones and is missing some. The sample includes around 100,000 clones, less than 95% seen only once; the top ten take 6.5% to 8.5%. The sequenced sample was peripheral blood. These receptors were collected from a man younger than 35 with COVID-19, enrolled during active disease.

A note on this clone: This CDR3 is also generated by other DNA sequences in the sample. The V and J genes are TRBV27 and TRBJ2-7, with TRBD2 matching 7 bases. This CDR3 is 11 amino acids long. Looked up from germline, CDR1 is MNHEY and CDR2 is SMNVEV (reference sequence). With 9 bases clipped from V and 3 bases from J, the junction kept 2 bases outside the gene matches. The CDR3 DNA reads as TGTGCCAGTTCTAGCGGCTACGAGCAGTACTTC. Translated, it gives CASSSGYEQYF.

The count of this clone is one. Written as DNA, the CDR3 is TGCGCCAGCAGCCAAGATGGATCACAGGGGGCTGGGGGTTCACCCCTCCACTTT. Translated: CASSQDGSQGAGGSPLHF. The chain has TRBV4-1 and TRBJ1-6, with TRBD1 matching over 9 bases. Losses at the gene ends were 0 bases for V and 9 bases for J; bases not matched to a gene: 12. This CDR3 has 18 residues. Germline-derived CDR1 and CDR2 are MGHRA and YSYEKL.

The rearrangement uses TRBV20-1 and TRBJ2-5; the D gene is possibly TRBD2 (5 bases). Trimming left V 3 bases short and J 4 bases short, with 12 bases between. Germline V CDR1 and CDR2: DFQATT, SNEGSKA (reference sequence). This CDR3 spans 13 amino acids. The CDR3 nucleotides are TGCAGTGCTAGTTCCGGAGGAGGAGAGACCCAGTACTTC. This sequence encodes CSASSGGGETQYF.

The chain joins TRBV28 to TRBJ1-1, with TRBD1 matching over 7 bases. CDR1 and CDR2 from the germline V gene are MDHEN and SYDVKM. CDR3 length equals 14 residues. The J segment lost 0 bases and the V segment lost 3 bases, leaving 1 base of the junction unmatched. The CDR3 protein is CASSFDRVNTEAFF. CDR3 in DNA: TGTGCCAGCAGTTTCGACAGGGTGAACACTGAAGCTTTCTTT.

This clone showed up just a few times. The chain uses TRBV29-1 and TRBJ2-7, with 12 bases matching TRBD2. The ends lost 2 bases at V and 5 bases at J; junction bases unmatched: 1. The germline CDR1 and CDR2 sequences are SQVTM and ANQGSEA. This CDR3 spans 13 amino acids. CDR3 bases: TGCAGCGTTGAACTAGCGGGAGGGCACGAGCAGTACTTC. It codes for CSVELAGGHEQYF.

The chain recombines TRBV18 with TRBJ2-2; TRBD1 agrees at 7 bases. Germline V CDR1 and CDR2: KGHSH, LQKENI. CDR3 size: 19 residues. J gave up 4 bases and V 2 bases, and 16 bases lay outside the gene matches. DNA for the CDR3: TGTGCCAGCTCACCAGTGACAGGGTTGAAGGTGCGCGGCACCGGGGAGCTGTTTTTT. Its translation: CASSPVTGLKVRGTGELFF. Full variable domain (outside the CDR3, taken from reference TRBV18 and TRBJ2-2): NAGVMQNPRHLVRRRGQEARLRCSPMKGHSHVYWYRQLPEEGLKFMVYLQKENIIDESGMPKERFSAEFPKEGPSILRIQQVVRGDSAAYFCASSPVTGLKVRGTGELFFGEGSRLTVL.

The chain uses TRBV4-3 and TRBJ1-5, with unresolved D. The CDR3 spans 16 residues. Germline CDR1 and CDR2: LGHNA and YSLEER. Trimming shortened V by 0 bases and J by 1 base, and 10 bases separated the two germline ends. CDR3 residues: CASSQDWRLSNQPQHF. The CDR3 nucleotides are TGCGCCAGCAGCCAAGATTGGAGACTAAGCAATCAGCCCCAGCATTTT.

The chain is built from TRBV27 and TRBJ2-1; D might be TRBD1 (7 bases). The germline gives CDR1 MNHEY, CDR2 SMNVEV (reference sequence). Trimming removed 3 bases from V and 3 bases from J, with 21 bases in between. The CDR3 spans 18 residues. CDR3 DNA sequence: TGTGCCAGCAGTTTGGAGGGGGCAGGTCATTTTATCTACAATGAGCAGTTCTTC. It codes for CASSLEGAGHFIYNEQFF.

The sample holds one count of this clone. The chain carries TRBV27 and TRBJ1-1, with 9 bases that match TRBD1. CDR1 is MNHEY, CDR2 SMNVEV, per germline (reference sequence). CDR3 length: 16 residues. V lost 0 bases, J lost 3 bases, and 5 bases stayed unmatched. CDR3 sequence (DNA): TGTGCCAGCAGTTTATCGGGACAGGGACAGTACACTGAAGCTTTCTTT. This encodes CASSLSGQGQYTEAFF.

The chain combines TRBV5-1 with TRBJ2-7; TRBD2 is a possible D gene (7 bases). V shed 6 bases and J shed 1 base, with 14 bases lying between them. Germline loops: CDR1 SGHRS, CDR2 YFSETQ. The CDR3 runs 14 residues. CDR3 bases: TGCGCCAGCACCAGGGAGGGGGAGTCCTACGAGCAGTACTTC. Translation gives CASTREGESYEQYF.

The chain has TRBV5-1 and TRBJ2-1; TRBD2 agrees at 9 bases. The V segment lost 0 bases and the J segment 9 bases; nucleotides outside the gene matches: 10. The CDR3 spans 16 residues. Germline V gene sequence: CDR1 SGHRS, CDR2 YFSETQ. The CDR3 nucleotides are TGCGCCAGCAGCTTGGGGGGACTAGCCGGAGGTGGTGAGCAGTTCTTC. Its protein product is CASSLGGLAGGGEQFF.

The chain carries TRBV10-2 and TRBJ2-1; TRBD2 matches 10 bases. Germline V gives CDR1 WSHSY, CDR2 SAAADI. Unmatched junction bases numbered 8, after V lost 6 bases and J lost 6 bases. This CDR3 is built from 15 residues. CDR3: CASRNSGRPGNEQFF. The CDR3 region has the DNA TGCGCCAGCAGGAATAGCGGGAGGCCCGGCAATGAGCAGTTCTTC.

This chain connects TRBV7-3 to TRBJ1-6; TRBD1 matches at 7 bases. Germline V gene lookup returns CDR1 SGHTA and CDR2 FQGTGA. V lost 2 bases to trimming and J lost 7 bases; unmatched junction nucleotides: 2. This CDR3 spans 14 amino acids. The CDR3 spells CASSLEGANSPLHF. CDR3 coding DNA: TGTGCCAGCAGCTTAGAGGGGGCGAATTCACCCCTCCACTTT. Full variable domain (outside the CDR3, taken from reference TRBV7-3 and TRBJ1-6): GAGVSQTPSNKVTEKGKYVELRCDPISGHTALYWYRQSLGQGPEFLIYFQGTGAADDSGLPNDRFFAVRPEGSVSTLKIQRTERGDSAVYLCASSLEGANSPLHFGNGTRLTVT.

The chain links TRBV5-6 to TRBJ1-2; maybe TRBD1 (6 bases). The CDR3 consists of 12 residues. Germline CDR1 reads SGHDT; CDR2 reads YYEEEE. V was trimmed by 2 bases and J by 5 bases, leaving 7 bases between them. This CDR3 reads CASSFTGYGYTF. In DNA, the CDR3 is TGTGCCAGCAGCTTCACAGGGTATGGCTACACCTTC.

Concerning this clone: The junction and the germline gene differ at one end; a read error may be behind it. The chain joins TRBV27 to TRBJ1-4, with unresolved D. Germline assignment: CDR1 MNHEY and CDR2 SMNVEV (reference sequence). This CDR3 comprises 14 residues. The CDR3 DNA sequence: TGTGCCAGCAGTTTATCACGAAATAATGAAAAACTGCTTTTT. This encodes CASSLSRNNEKLLF.

V gene TRBV3-1 (or the pseudogene TRBV3-2) combines with J gene TRBJ2-7; a weak D match, TRBD1 (6 bases). The germline CDR1 and CDR2 sequences are LGHDT and YNNKEL (reference sequence). This CDR3 region has 14 residues. The V and J ends lost 0 bases and 6 bases respectively, with 12 bases between them. The CDR3 reads CASSQDAGTSEQYF. The CDR3 DNA is TGTGCCAGCAGCCAAGACGCTGGGACAAGCGAGCAGTACTTC.

The rearrangement joins TRBV10-2 to TRBJ2-7, with 8 bases lining up with TRBD2. V shed 6 bases and J 0 bases; nucleotides not matched to a gene: 1. Per germline, CDR1 WSHSY and CDR2 SAAADI. The CDR3 contains 13 residues. The CDR3 reads CASSGRASYEQYF. For the CDR3, the DNA is TGCGCCAGCAGCGGGAGGGCCTCCTACGAGCAGTACTTC.

This rearrangement joins TRBV18 to TRBJ2-7, with D possibly being TRBD1 (5 bases). The CDR3 is made up of 13 amino acids. Trimming took off 3 bases at V and 2 bases at J, with 8 bases between the two ends. From germline, CDR1 is KGHSH and CDR2 LQKENI. The CDR3 loop reads CASSPSRAYEQYF. The CDR3, as DNA: TGTGCCAGCTCACCGTCCAGGGCCTACGAGCAGTACTTC.